Listed here are 9 T cell receptor beta chains from one sample, sequenced in a study of OX40 agonist ivuxolimab in advanced cancers. Sequencing was performed with immunoSEQ multiplex PCR; in TCRdb, only in-frame clones are kept and a portion is missing. The table lists about 48,000 clones, around 90% of them singletons. Sequencing used CD4+ or CD8+ T cells sorted from blood, obtained in a trial of the OX40 agonist ivuxolimab. The receptors shown here come from an adult with an advanced solid tumor such as melanoma, head and neck, liver or kidney cancer.

The chain employs TRBV7-7 and TRBJ2-2, with a weak D call TRBD1 (5 bases). With 7 bases removed from V and 0 bases from J, the gap between germline ends came to 12 bases. The CDR3 runs to 15 residues. CDR1 and CDR2 (germline): SSHAT, FNYEAQ (reference sequence). CDR3 DNA sequence: TGTGCCAGCACCCCAGGGATTGCGAACACCGGGGAGCTGTTTTTT. It yields the protein CASTPGIANTGELFF.

The gene calls are TRBV30 and TRBJ1-1, with 9 bases lining up with TRBD1. CDR1 is GTSNPN, CDR2 SVGIG, per germline (reference sequence). Trimming removed 5 bases from V and 7 bases from J; junction bases left unmatched: 17. This CDR3 is built from 16 residues. The CDR3: CAWSDRGFSSEGEAFF. The CDR3 nucleotides read TGTGCCTGGTCTGACAGGGGGTTCTCCTCGGAGGGTGAAGCTTTCTTT.

The rearrangement uses TRBV20-1 and TRBJ2-7; D remains unclear. Germline V gene data show CDR1 as DFQATT and CDR2 as SNEGSKA (reference sequence). Trimming shortened V by 6 bases and J by 5 bases, and 11 bases separated the two germline ends. The CDR3 spans 11 residues. CDR3 nucleotide sequence: TGCAGTGCCCCGACTCTAAACGAGCAGTACTTC. As protein: CSAPTLNEQYF.

This clone was seen once. The V and J genes are TRBV27 and TRBJ1-1, with TRBD1 as a possible D gene (6 bases). The CDR3 contains 12 residues. The V gene's germline CDR1 is MNHEY and CDR2 SMNVEV (reference sequence). The V end was cut by 4 bases, the J end by 7 bases, with 10 bases between. CDR3 loop: CASSSRGREAFF. In nucleotides, the CDR3 is TGTGCCAGCAGTTCCAGGGGTCGTGAAGCTTTCTTT.

This clone is a singleton in its sample. CDR3 sequence reads: CASGLAGVAGNTIYF. DNA for the CDR3: TGTGCTAGTGGTTTGGCCGGAGTGGCTGGAAACACCATATATTTT. The chain links TRBV12-5 to TRBJ1-3; D remains unclear. CDR3 length: 15 amino acids. Germline CDR1 LGHNT, CDR2 FRNRAP. V was clipped by 1 base and J by 2 bases, with 9 bases between them.

The chain carries TRBV7-9 and TRBJ1-6, with 9 bases that match TRBD1. Germline loops: CDR1 SEHNR, CDR2 FQNEAQ (reference sequence). CDR3 length: 14 amino acids. V shed 5 bases, J shed 9 bases, and the junction held 5 bases outside the gene matches. CDR3 in amino acids: CASSRGQGGSPLHF. The CDR3 nucleotides are TGTGCCAGCAGCCGGGGACAGGGTGGTTCACCCCTCCACTTT.

This clone appeared a single time. The gene calls are TRBV9 and TRBJ1-6; D gene unclear. The germline V gene encodes CDR1 SGDLS and CDR2 YYNGEE. The CDR3 length is 13 residues. V lost 0 bases and J lost 10, with 8 bases in between. The CDR3: CASSVVSGSPLHF. The CDR3 DNA reads TGTGCCAGCAGCGTAGTTTCCGGGTCACCCCTCCACTTT.

DNA of the CDR3: TGTGTCAGAAGCTTAGAGTTGACTAGCGGGGGGGCCACAACGACATACAATGAGCAGTTCTTC. It codes for CVRSLELTSGGATTTYNEQFF. The rearrangement links TRBV7-5 to TRBJ2-1; the table gives TRBD2 as D, unverified against the DNA. TRBV7-5 counts as a pseudogene. This CDR3 has 21 residues.

V is TRBV27 and J is TRBJ2-7, with 7 bases lining up with TRBD1. J was trimmed by 6 bases and V by 0 bases; bases with no gene match: 5. The CDR3 contains 14 residues. The germline CDR1 and CDR2 sequences are MNHEY and SMNVEV (reference sequence). CDR3 loop: CASSLSETGPEQYF. DNA of the CDR3: TGTGCCAGCAGTTTATCGGAGACAGGGCCCGAGCAGTACTTC.